The 24 T cell receptor beta chains below all came from one sample that was sequenced in a study of blood T cell repertoires in COVID-19. The repertoire was sequenced with immunoSEQ multiplex PCR; TCRdb's copy has only in-frame clones and lacks some. Seen here are approximately 290,000 clones, around 85% observed once, and the top ten hold roughly 0.94%. Sequences were obtained from peripheral blood. All receptors derive from a human donor with COVID-19, enrolled during active disease. The donor label of this sample is uncertain.

This chain joins TRBV7-8 and TRBJ2-3; 9 bases line up with TRBD2. This CDR3 contains 17 residues. Germline CDR1 reads SGHVS; CDR2 reads FQNEAQ. J lost 2 bases, V lost 6 bases, and 12 bases had no gene match. The CDR3 nucleotides are TGTGCCAGCAGAAAAAGTCATTCTAGCGGGGTCACAGATACGCAGTATTTT. Protein product: CASRKSHSSGVTDTQYF.

The chain joins TRBV5-4 to TRBJ2-1; TRBD2 aligns across 11 bases. CDR3 length equals 14 residues. The ends lost 5 bases at V and 8 bases at J; junction bases unmatched: 6. The germline V gene has CDR1 SGHNT and CDR2 YYREEE (reference sequence). In DNA, the CDR3 is TGTGCCAGCAGGCTAGCGGGAGGCTCCGATGAGCAGTTCTTC. Translating gives CASRLAGGSDEQFF.

This clone was counted a single time. This rearrangement joins TRBV5-1 to TRBJ2-2; the match to TRBD2 covers 11 bases. The CDR3 is 16 amino acids. Germline-derived CDR1 and CDR2 are SGHRS and YFSETQ. J was trimmed by 5 bases and V by 3 bases; bases with no gene match: 6. Written as DNA, the CDR3 is TGCGCCAGCAGCTCGGTAGCGGGAGGGGAGACCGGGGAGCTGTTTTTT. Translated, it gives CASSSVAGGETGELFF.

The V call is TRBV11-2, the J call TRBJ2-3, with a weak D call TRBD1 (5 bases). Germline assignment: CDR1 SGHAT and CDR2 FQNNGV. The CDR3 length is 14 residues. This CDR3 is CATKAGPQGDTQYF. CDR3 bases: TGTGCTACGAAGGCAGGGCCCCAGGGAGATACGCAGTATTTT.

The chain employs TRBV30 and TRBJ1-3; 7 bases line up with TRBD1. V lost 4 bases, J lost 0 bases, and 9 bases stayed unmatched. CDR3 length: 16 amino acids. CDR1 and CDR2 (germline): GTSNPN, SVGIG (reference sequence). CDR3 DNA: TGTGCCTGGATCCTACCGGGACAGAGCTCTGGAAACACCATATATTTT. It is translated as CAWILPGQSSGNTIYF.

This clone occurred once. This chain uses TRBV29-1 with TRBJ1-3, with D maybe TRBD1 (5 bases). The V end lost 4 bases, the J end lost 2 bases, and 9 bases lay between the germline ends. Germline CDR1 SQVTM, CDR2 ANQGSEA. The CDR3 contains 13 residues. DNA of the CDR3: TGCAGCGTTGGCGGGACCGCTGGAAACACCATATATTTT. Protein product: CSVGGTAGNTIYF.

The chain links TRBV19 to TRBJ2-1, with a tentative D call TRBD2 (6 bases). Per germline, CDR1 LNHDA and CDR2 SQIVND (reference sequence). Trimming took 7 bases from V and 0 from J, leaving 16 bases between them. The CDR3 runs 16 residues. The CDR3 here is CASTREATSSYNEQFF. The CDR3 DNA sequence: TGTGCCAGTACGAGGGAGGCTACCAGCTCCTACAATGAGCAGTTCTTC.

This chain connects TRBV28 to TRBJ2-7; TRBD1 matches at 9 bases. J was trimmed by 7 bases and V by 6 bases; bases with no gene match: 10. Germline loops: CDR1 MDHEN, CDR2 SYDVKM. This CDR3 is built from 14 residues. The CDR3 sequence is CASSSGTGWWEQYF. CDR3 coding DNA: TGTGCCAGCAGCTCCGGGACAGGGTGGTGGGAGCAGTACTTC. Looking up the rest from reference TRBV28 and TRBJ2-7 gives the full variable domain: DVKVTQSSRYLVKRTGEKVFLECVQDMDHENMFWYRQDPGLGLRLIYFSYDVKMKEKGDIPEGYSVSREKKERFSLILESASTNQTSMYLCASSSGTGWWEQYFGPGTRLTVT.

This clone was counted only a few times. The rearrangement links TRBV6-2 or TRBV6-3 to TRBJ2-3, with TRBD1 as a possible D gene (7 bases). Per the germline V gene, CDR1 is MNHEY and CDR2 is SVGEGT. V lost 0 bases and J lost 4, with 20 bases in between. The CDR3 has 18 amino acids. As DNA, the CDR3 is TGTGCCAGCAGTTACTCACGTGCGGGGACAGACGACCCAGATACGCAGTATTTT. This codes for CASSYSRAGTDDPDTQYF.

The V and J genes are TRBV25-1 and TRBJ1-4, with D possibly being TRBD1 (5 bases). Germline loops: CDR1 MGHDK, CDR2 SYGVNS. CDR3 length: 14 amino acids. V was clipped by 5 bases and J by 3 bases, with 10 bases between them. CDR3 nucleotides: TGTGCCAGCAGTCAGACAGACTCTAATGAAAAACTGTTTTTT. It translates to CASSQTDSNEKLFF.

The chain combines TRBV24-1 with TRBJ1-4, with TRBD1 matching 7 bases. With 6 bases clipped from V and 6 bases from J, the junction kept 6 bases outside the gene matches. Germline V gene data show CDR1 as KGHDR and CDR2 as SFDVKD. The CDR3 is 14 amino acids. The CDR3 coding sequence is TGTGCCACCAGTCCCTCAGGGGGAGATGAAAAACTGTTTTTT. This encodes CATSPSGGDEKLFF.

The chain links TRBV9 to TRBJ1-2; 10 bases agree with TRBD1. Germline V gene lookup returns CDR1 SGDLS and CDR2 YYNGEE. V shed 0 bases, J shed 5 bases, and the junction held 10 bases outside the gene matches. This CDR3 region has 17 residues. The CDR3 sequence: CASSVGPATGGAYGYTF. The CDR3 nucleotides read TGTGCCAGCAGCGTAGGGCCCGCGACAGGGGGCGCTTATGGCTACACCTTC.

The chain uses TRBV5-1 and TRBJ2-7, with 8 bases that match TRBD1. J was trimmed by 6 bases and V by 4 bases; bases with no gene match: 12. Germline lookup yields CDR1 SGHRS and CDR2 YFSETQ. The CDR3 covers 15 residues. DNA of the CDR3: TGCGCCAGCAGCCGTGACCGGGACAGGTTATCCGAGCAGTACTTC. It specifies CASSRDRDRLSEQYF.

In this sample, this clone turned up once. This chain uses TRBV25-1 with TRBJ2-7, with D perhaps matching TRBD1 (5 bases). This CDR3 spans 13 amino acids. V lost 5 bases and J lost 1, with 9 bases in between. Germline values: CDR1 MGHDK, CDR2 SYGVNS. Written as DNA, the CDR3 is TGTGCCAGCAGTCAGACAGATTCCTACGAGCAGTACTTC. It is translated as CASSQTDSYEQYF.

This chain joins TRBV7-9 and TRBJ2-1; 14 bases are a match to TRBD2. V trimming: 1 base; J trimming: 10 bases; junction bases outside the gene matches: 12. The length of the CDR3 is 18 residues. In germline, CDR1 is SEHNR, CDR2 FQNEAQ (reference sequence). This CDR3 is CASSLGLETSGRAYEQFF. CDR3 DNA sequence: TGTGCCAGCAGCTTAGGCTTAGAGACTAGCGGGAGGGCATACGAGCAGTTCTTC.

The gene calls are TRBV12-3 or TRBV12-4 and TRBJ1-5; no firm D call. The CDR3 spans 12 residues. Trimming pared 2 bases from V and 5 bases from J, leaving 4 bases between. This CDR3 reads CASSLSYQPQHF. CDR3 in DNA: TGTGCCAGCAGTTTATCATATCAGCCCCAGCATTTT.

This clone was counted only a few times. The chain links TRBV18 to TRBJ2-7; 8 positions match TRBD1. This CDR3 region has 16 residues. Germline CDR1 reads KGHSH; CDR2 reads LQKENI. V was clipped by 1 base and J by 0 bases; unmatched bases: 5. The CDR3 bases are TGTGCCAGCTCACCACTATCCGACAGGGGCTCCTACGAGCAGTACTTC. Residues: CASSPLSDRGSYEQYF.

This chain links TRBV5-1 with TRBJ2-1, with 8 bases that match TRBD1. This CDR3 spans 16 amino acids. The V gene end was trimmed by 4 bases and the J gene end by 0 bases; junction bases not matched to a gene: 6. CDR1 and CDR2 from the germline V gene are SGHRS and YFSETQ. Here the CDR3 reads CASSTDRDSSYNEQFF. The CDR3 DNA sequence: TGCGCCAGCAGCACGGACAGGGATAGCTCCTACAATGAGCAGTTCTTC.

V is TRBV15 and J is TRBJ2-3; possibly TRBD2 for D (5 bases). The CDR3 sequence is 16 residues long. V was cut by 1 base and J by 4 bases, with 15 bases left in between. Germline V lookup: CDR1 LNHNV, CDR2 YYDKDF (reference sequence). The CDR3 DNA follows: TGTGCCACCAGCAGAGGGCGCGGGCCAGGATCAGATACGCAGTATTTT. It translates to CATSRGRGPGSDTQYF.

This chain links TRBV28 with TRBJ1-2; D possibly corresponds to TRBD1 (5 bases). Germline CDR1 reads MDHEN; CDR2 reads SYDVKM. Trimming took off 2 bases at V and 4 bases at J, with 11 bases between the two ends. The CDR3 sequence is 14 residues long. DNA of the CDR3: TGTGCCAGCAGTTTACGCAGGGTGGGCTATGGCTACACCTTC. Amino acids: CASSLRRVGYGYTF.

V is TRBV30 and J is TRBJ2-3, with a possible D match to TRBD1 (5 bases). The length of the CDR3 is 14 residues. V lost 0 bases to trimming and J lost 4 bases, with 11 bases between them. Germline V CDR1 and CDR2: GTSNPN, SVGIG (reference sequence). CDR3 sequence: CAWSVQVGSDTQYF. CDR3 in DNA: TGTGCCTGGAGTGTACAGGTAGGGTCAGATACGCAGTATTTT.

This rearrangement joins TRBV30 to TRBJ2-1, with 16 bases fitting TRBD2. Germline assignment: CDR1 GTSNPN and CDR2 SVGIG (reference sequence). The CDR3 spans 21 residues. The ends lost 5 bases at V and 0 bases at J; junction bases unmatched: 16. CDR3 in DNA: TGTGCCTGGCCTGTGAGTATTGGGACTAGCGGGAGGGAAAACTCCTACAATGAGCAGTTCTTC. Protein product: CAWPVSIGTSGRENSYNEQFF.

The rearrangement uses TRBV11-2 and TRBJ1-3; D gene uncertain. CDR3 length equals 15 residues. The germline V gene encodes CDR1 SGHAT and CDR2 FQNNGV. Trimming pared 1 base from V and 0 bases from J, leaving 7 bases between. CDR3 loop: CASSLGQNSGNTIYF. The CDR3 DNA is TGTGCCAGCAGCTTAGGGCAGAACTCTGGAAACACCATATATTTT.

The chain links TRBV6-2 or TRBV6-3 to TRBJ2-7, with TRBD2 matching over 10 bases. CDR1 is MNHEY and CDR2 is SVGEGT in the germline V gene. CDR3 size: 15 residues. After removal of 5 bases from V and 0 bases from J, the junction contained 4 bases not matched to a gene. This CDR3 is CASSILAGNSYEQYF. The CDR3 bases are TGTGCCAGCAGTATACTAGCGGGGAACTCCTACGAGCAGTACTTC.